The table lists the clone carrying this T cell receptor beta chain with a count of one. Its antigen is not known. V was pared by 5 bases and J by 3 bases, with 11 bases between. Germline V gene sequence: CDR1 MDHEN, CDR2 SYDVKM. This CDR3 comprises 13 residues. This sample stems from a study of cytomegalovirus exposure and HLA in healthy donors. Study-wide points: In vitro assays verified that three CMV-associated chains recognized CMV antigens specifically.

PCR primers comprised 60 Vbeta and 13 Jbeta primers. Generated by immunoSEQ multiplex PCR, the TCRdb table keeps only in-frame clones and is missing some. This table holds fewer than 100,000 clones, about four fifths found once. This TCR derives from a woman aged 40 to 50 in good health and CMV-seronegative. The chain couples TRBV28 to TRBJ2-7, with unresolved D. The sample comprised PBMCs. CDR3 region: CASSLPGSYEQYF. The CDR3 DNA sequence: TGTGCCAGCAGTCTCCCAGGAAGCTACGAGCAGTACTTC.